This T cell receptor beta chain was identified during a study of blood T cell repertoires in COVID-19. For the study at large: Material from acute and convalescent COVID-19 was sourced from the United States, Italy and Spain. T cells, B-cell-depleted T cells, or PBMCs provided the cDNA or gDNA that served as material.

Only one count was recorded for this clone. Germline CDR1 reads SGHAT; CDR2 reads FQNNGV. This CDR3 is 18 amino acids long. V was pared by 2 bases and J by 0 bases, with 19 bases between. Methods used by the authors: By means of reference gene primer amplification, nucleated cell counts were estimated. Measured with immunoSEQ multiplex PCR; TCRdb has only the in-frame clones, and not every one. V and J calls and clone size are given by that table; D and trimming were obtained from the DNA. The sample has nearly 110,000 clones; 89% are singletons. V and J are TRBV11-2 and TRBJ1-1; a possible D gene is TRBD1 (5 bases). Sequencing input: peripheral blood. The TCR sequence derives from a man between 40 and 49 years old with active or convalescent COVID-19. CDR3 amino acids: CASSLNRPTRYLNTEAFF. The DNA for the CDR3 is TGTGCCAGCAGCTTAAACAGGCCGACGCGTTACCTGAACACTGAAGCTTTCTTT. The entire variable domain, with the rest obtained from reference TRBV11-2 and TRBJ1-1, is as follows: EAGVAQSPRYKIIEKRQSVAFWCNPISGHATLYWYQQILGQGPKLLIQFQNNGVVDDSQLPKDRFSAERLKGVDSTLKIQPAKLEDSAVYLCASSLNRPTRYLNTEAFFGQGTRLTVV.